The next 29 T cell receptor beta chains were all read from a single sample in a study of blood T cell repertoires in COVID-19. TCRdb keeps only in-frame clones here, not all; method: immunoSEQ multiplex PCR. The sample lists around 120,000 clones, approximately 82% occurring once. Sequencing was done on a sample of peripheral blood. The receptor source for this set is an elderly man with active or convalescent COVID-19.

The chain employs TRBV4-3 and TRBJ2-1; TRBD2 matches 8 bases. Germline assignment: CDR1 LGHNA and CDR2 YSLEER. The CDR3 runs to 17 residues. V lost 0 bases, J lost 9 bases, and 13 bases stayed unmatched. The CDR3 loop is CASSQESQRGTASEQFF. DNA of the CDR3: TGCGCCAGCAGCCAAGAGTCCCAGCGGGGGACCGCGTCTGAGCAGTTCTTC.

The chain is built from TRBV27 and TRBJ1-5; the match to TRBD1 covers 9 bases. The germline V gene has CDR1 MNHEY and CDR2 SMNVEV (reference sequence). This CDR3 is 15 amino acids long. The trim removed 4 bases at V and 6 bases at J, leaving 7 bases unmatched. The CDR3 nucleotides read TGTGCCAGCAGTTCGGGGACAGGGACCAGTCAGCCCCAGCATTTT. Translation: CASSSGTGTSQPQHF.

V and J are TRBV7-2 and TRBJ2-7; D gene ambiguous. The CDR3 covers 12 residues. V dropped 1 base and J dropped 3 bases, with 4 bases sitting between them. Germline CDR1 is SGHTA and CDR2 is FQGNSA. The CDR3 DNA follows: TGTGCCAGCAGCTTAGGGAGCTACGAGCAGTACTTC. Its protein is CASSLGSYEQYF.

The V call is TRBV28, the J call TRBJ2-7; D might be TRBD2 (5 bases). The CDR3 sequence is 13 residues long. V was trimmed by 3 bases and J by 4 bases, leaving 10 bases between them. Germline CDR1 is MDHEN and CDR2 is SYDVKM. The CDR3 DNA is TGTGCCAGCAGTTTCGGAGGAGGTTACGAGCAGTACTTC. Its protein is CASSFGGGYEQYF.

CDR3 sequence (DNA): TGTGCCAGCAGCTTAGGGGGCTCTGTTGGGCTGGGCTACACCTTC. This codes for CASSLGGSVGLGYTF. V and J are TRBV7-9 and TRBJ1-2; TRBD1 is a possible D gene (5 bases). With 1 base removed from V and 8 bases from J, the gap between germline ends came to 17 bases. CDR3 length: 15 residues. Looked up from germline, CDR1 is SEHNR and CDR2 is FQNEAQ (reference sequence). Filled out from reference TRBV7-9 and TRBJ1-2, the complete variable domain reads DTGVSQNPRHKITKRGQNVTFRCDPISEHNRLYWYRQTLGQGPEFLTYFQNEAQLEKSRLLSDRFSAERPKGSFSTLEIQRTEQGDSAMYLCASSLGGSVGLGYTFGSGTRLTVV.

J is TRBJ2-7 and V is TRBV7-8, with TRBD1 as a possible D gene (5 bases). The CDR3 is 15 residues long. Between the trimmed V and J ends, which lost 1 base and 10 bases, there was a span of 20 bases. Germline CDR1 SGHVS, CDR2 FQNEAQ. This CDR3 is CASSLVTLGPGNQYF. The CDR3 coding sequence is TGTGCCAGCAGCTTAGTGACGCTAGGGCCAGGGAATCAGTACTTC.

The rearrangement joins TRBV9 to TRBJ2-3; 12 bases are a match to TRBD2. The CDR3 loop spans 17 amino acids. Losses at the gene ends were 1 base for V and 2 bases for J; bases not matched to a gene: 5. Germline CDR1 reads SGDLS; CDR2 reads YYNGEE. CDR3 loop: CASSVLTSGGFTDTQYF. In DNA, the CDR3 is TGTGCCAGCAGCGTATTAACTAGCGGGGGGTTCACAGATACGCAGTATTTT.

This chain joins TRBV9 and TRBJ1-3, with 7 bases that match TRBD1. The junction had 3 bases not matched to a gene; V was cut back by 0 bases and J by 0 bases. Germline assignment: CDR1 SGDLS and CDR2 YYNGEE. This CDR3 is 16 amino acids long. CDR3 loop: CASSVEWTGSGNTIYF. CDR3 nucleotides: TGTGCCAGCAGCGTAGAATGGACAGGCTCTGGAAACACCATATATTTT.

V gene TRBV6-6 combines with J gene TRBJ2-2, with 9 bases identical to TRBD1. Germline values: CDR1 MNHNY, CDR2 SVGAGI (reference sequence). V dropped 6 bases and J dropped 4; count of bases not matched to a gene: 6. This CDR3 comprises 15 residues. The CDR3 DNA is TGTGCCAGCAGGGGAGGACAGGGGTCCACCGGGGAGCTGTTTTTT. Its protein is CASRGGQGSTGELFF.

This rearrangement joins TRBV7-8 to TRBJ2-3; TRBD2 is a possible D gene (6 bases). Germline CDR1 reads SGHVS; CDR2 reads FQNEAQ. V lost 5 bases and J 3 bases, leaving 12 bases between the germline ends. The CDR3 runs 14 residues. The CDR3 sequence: CASSTTRGTDTQYF. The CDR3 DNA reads TGTGCCAGCAGCACTACACGGGGGACAGATACGCAGTATTTT.

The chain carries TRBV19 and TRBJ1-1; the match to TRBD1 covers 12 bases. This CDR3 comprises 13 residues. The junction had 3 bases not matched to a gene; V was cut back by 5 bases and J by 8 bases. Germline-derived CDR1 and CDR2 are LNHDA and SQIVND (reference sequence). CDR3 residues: CASSPGQGAEAFF. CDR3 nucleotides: TGTGCCAGTAGTCCGGGACAGGGGGCGGAAGCTTTCTTT.

CDR3 bases: TGTGCCAGCAGGGGTCCGGGACAGGGAGGCTACACCTTC. Protein: CASRGPGQGGYTF. The genes are TRBV6-5 and TRBJ1-2; 9 bases are shared with TRBD1. From germline, CDR1 is MNHEY and CDR2 SVGAGI. The V and J ends lost 6 bases and 8 bases, in that order; junction bases with no gene match: 7. There are 13 residues in the CDR3.

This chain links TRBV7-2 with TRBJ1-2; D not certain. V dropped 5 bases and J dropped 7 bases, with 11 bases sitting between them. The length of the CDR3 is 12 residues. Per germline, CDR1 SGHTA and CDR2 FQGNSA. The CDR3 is CASSPLLAGYTF. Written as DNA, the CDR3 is TGTGCCAGCAGCCCGCTCTTGGCTGGCTACACCTTC.

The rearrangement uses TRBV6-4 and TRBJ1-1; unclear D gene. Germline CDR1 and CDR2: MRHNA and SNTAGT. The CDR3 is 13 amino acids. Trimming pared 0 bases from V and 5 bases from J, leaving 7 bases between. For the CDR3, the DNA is TGTGCCAGCAGTGACTCTGGCGGAACTGAAGCTTTCTTT. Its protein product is CASSDSGGTEAFF.

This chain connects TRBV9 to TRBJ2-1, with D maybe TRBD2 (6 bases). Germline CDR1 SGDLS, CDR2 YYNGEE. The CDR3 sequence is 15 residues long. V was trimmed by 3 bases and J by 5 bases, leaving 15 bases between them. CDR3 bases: TGTGCCAGCAGCGCTGGGCAGGGACTGCACAATGAGCAGTTCTTC. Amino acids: CASSAGQGLHNEQFF.

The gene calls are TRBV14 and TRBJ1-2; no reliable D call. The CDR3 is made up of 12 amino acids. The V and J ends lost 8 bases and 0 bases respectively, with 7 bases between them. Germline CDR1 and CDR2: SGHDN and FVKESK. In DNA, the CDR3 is TGTGCCAGCTCCCAGACTAACTATGGCTACACCTTC. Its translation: CASSQTNYGYTF.

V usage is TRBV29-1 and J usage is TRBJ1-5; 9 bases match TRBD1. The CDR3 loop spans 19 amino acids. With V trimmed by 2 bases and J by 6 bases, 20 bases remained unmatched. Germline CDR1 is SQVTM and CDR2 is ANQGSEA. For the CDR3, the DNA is TGCAGCGTTGAACCTTACAGGGGGCGCGGGGTTTGTCGGGGTCAGCCCCAGCATTTT. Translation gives CSVEPYRGRGVCRGQPQHF.

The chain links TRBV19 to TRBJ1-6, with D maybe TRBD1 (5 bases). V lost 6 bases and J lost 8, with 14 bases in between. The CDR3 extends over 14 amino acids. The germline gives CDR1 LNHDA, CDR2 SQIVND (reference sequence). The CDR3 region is CASSRQSLDSPLHF. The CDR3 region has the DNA TGTGCCAGTAGCCGACAGTCTTTGGATTCACCCCTCCACTTT.

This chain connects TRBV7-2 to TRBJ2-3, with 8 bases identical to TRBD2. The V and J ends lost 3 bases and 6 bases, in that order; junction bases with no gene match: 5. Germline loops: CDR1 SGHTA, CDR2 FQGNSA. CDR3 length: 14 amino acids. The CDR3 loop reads CASSFRLAGDTQYF. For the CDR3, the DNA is TGTGCCAGCAGCTTTCGGCTAGCGGGTGATACGCAGTATTTT.

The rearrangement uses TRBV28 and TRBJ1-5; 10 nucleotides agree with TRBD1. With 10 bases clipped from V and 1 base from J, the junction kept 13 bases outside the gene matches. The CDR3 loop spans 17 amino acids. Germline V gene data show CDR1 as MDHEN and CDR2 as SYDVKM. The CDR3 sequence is CATRTGGSIGSNQPQHF. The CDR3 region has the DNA TGTGCCACACGGACAGGGGGTTCCATTGGGAGCAATCAGCCCCAGCATTTT.

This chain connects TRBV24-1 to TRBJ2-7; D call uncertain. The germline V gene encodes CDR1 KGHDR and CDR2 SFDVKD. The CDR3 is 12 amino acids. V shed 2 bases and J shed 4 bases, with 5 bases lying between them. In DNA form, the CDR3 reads TGTGCCACCAGTGATTATTTATACGAGCAGTACTTC. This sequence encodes CATSDYLYEQYF.

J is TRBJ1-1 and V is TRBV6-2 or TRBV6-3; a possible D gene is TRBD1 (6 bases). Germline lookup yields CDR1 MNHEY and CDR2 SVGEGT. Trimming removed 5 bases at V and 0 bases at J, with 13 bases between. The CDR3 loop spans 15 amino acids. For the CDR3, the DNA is TGTGCCAGCAGTGACCACCGGACAGTGAACACTGAAGCTTTCTTT. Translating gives CASSDHRTVNTEAFF.

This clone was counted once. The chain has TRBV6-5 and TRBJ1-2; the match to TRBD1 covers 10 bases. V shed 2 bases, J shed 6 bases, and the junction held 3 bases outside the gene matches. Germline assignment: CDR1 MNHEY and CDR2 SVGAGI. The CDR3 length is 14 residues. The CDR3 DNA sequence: TGTGCCAGCAGTTACCATGGACAGGGGGATGGCTACACCTTC. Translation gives CASSYHGQGDGYTF.

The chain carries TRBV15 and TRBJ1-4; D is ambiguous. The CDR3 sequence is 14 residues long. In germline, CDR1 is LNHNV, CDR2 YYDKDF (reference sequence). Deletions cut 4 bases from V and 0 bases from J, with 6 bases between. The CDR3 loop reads CATSKRATNEKLFF. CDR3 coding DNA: TGTGCCACCAGCAAGCGTGCAACTAATGAAAAACTGTTTTTT.

The CDR3 region has the DNA TGCGCCAGCAGCTTGGCCGGAGGGGAGTTTGAAGCTTTCTTT. Translation gives CASSLAGGEFEAFF. This chain uses TRBV5-1 with TRBJ1-1; D perhaps matches TRBD1 (5 bases). The CDR3 has 14 amino acids. V lost 0 bases, J lost 7 bases, and 13 bases lay in between. Germline CDR1 SGHRS, CDR2 YFSETQ. Full variable domain (outside the CDR3, taken from reference TRBV5-1 and TRBJ1-1): KAGVTQTPRYLIKTRGQQVTLSCSPISGHRSVSWYQQTPGQGLQFLFEYFSETQRNKGNFPGRFSGRQFSNSRSEMNVSTLELGDSALYLCASSLAGGEFEAFFGQGTRLTVV.

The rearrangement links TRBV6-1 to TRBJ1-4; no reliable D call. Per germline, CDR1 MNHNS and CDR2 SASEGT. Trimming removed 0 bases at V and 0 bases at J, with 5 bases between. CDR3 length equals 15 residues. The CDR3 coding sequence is TGTGCCAGCAGTGAAGCGTCTGCAACTAATGAAAAACTGTTTTTT. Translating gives CASSEASATNEKLFF.

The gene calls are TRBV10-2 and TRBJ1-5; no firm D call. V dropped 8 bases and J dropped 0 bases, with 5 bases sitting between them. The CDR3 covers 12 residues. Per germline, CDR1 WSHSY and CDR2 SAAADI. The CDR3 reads CASDYSNQPQHF. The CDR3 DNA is TGCGCCAGCGACTATAGCAATCAGCCCCAGCATTTT.

The CDR3 DNA is TGCGCCAGCAGCCCGGGAGACGGCAAAAACATTCAGTACTTC. Translation: CASSPGDGKNIQYF. The V and J genes are TRBV5-1 and TRBJ2-4; a weak D match, TRBD2 (6 bases). The germline CDR1 and CDR2 sequences are SGHRS and YFSETQ. Trimming took off 4 bases at V and 3 bases at J, with 11 bases between the two ends. The CDR3 runs to 14 residues.

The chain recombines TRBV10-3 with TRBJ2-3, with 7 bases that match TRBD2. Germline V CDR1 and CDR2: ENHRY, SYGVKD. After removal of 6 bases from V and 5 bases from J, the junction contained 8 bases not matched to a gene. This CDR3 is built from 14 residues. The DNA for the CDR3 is TGTGCCATCAGACAGAGCGGGGTCGTAGATACGCAGTATTTT. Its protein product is CAIRQSGVVDTQYF.